One sample yielded the 32 T cell receptor beta chains listed below, sequenced in a study of blood T cell repertoires in COVID-19. The repertoire was sequenced with immunoSEQ multiplex PCR; TCRdb's copy has only in-frame clones and lacks some. The sample shows roughly 250,000 clones, 86% of them seen only once. The sample was PBMCs or T cells enriched from blood (not recorded which). The receptor set was obtained from a woman aged 35 to 49 with acute COVID-19.

The V and J genes are TRBV27 and TRBJ1-2, with 7 bases that match TRBD1. The CDR3 consists of 14 residues. V lost 6 bases, J lost 5 bases, and 9 bases stayed unmatched. CDR1 MNHEY and CDR2 SMNVEV come from the germline V gene (reference sequence). CDR3 loop: CASSRIGTAYGYTF. In nucleotides, the CDR3 is TGTGCCAGCAGCCGTATAGGGACAGCTTATGGCTACACCTTC.

This clone was seen a few times. The chain couples TRBV7-9 to TRBJ1-4, with D tentatively TRBD1 (5 bases). With 0 bases removed from V and 3 bases from J, the gap between germline ends came to 11 bases. Germline V CDR1 and CDR2: SEHNR, FQNEAQ (reference sequence). This CDR3 comprises 16 residues. The CDR3 coding sequence is TGTGCCAGCAGCTTAGCGCTTCAGGGCCCTAATGAAAAACTGTTTTTT. Protein: CASSLALQGPNEKLFF.

This clone was detected once. This sequence joins TRBV6-5 and TRBJ2-3; TRBD2 is a possible D gene (6 bases). Germline values: CDR1 MNHEY, CDR2 SVGAGI. CDR3 length: 15 residues. Trimming cost V 11 bases and J 7 bases, with 25 bases left between them. The CDR3 DNA is TGTGCCGCTCAACGGGAGACTAGTGATTTGAATACGCAGTATTTT. Its translation: CAAQRETSDLNTQYF.

The rearrangement uses TRBV11-2 and TRBJ2-3, with 9 bases fitting TRBD2. V dropped 6 bases and J dropped 3; count of bases not matched to a gene: 10. The germline V gene encodes CDR1 SGHAT and CDR2 FQNNGV. The CDR3 runs to 16 residues. CDR3 nucleotides: TGTGCCAGCAGTTCCGGTTATAGCGGGAGAACAGATACGCAGTATTTT. It codes for CASSSGYSGRTDTQYF.

The DNA of the CDR3 is TGCGCCAGCAGCATAACAGGGGACGGCTACACCTTC. Protein: CASSITGDGYTF. V gene TRBV5-1 combines with J gene TRBJ1-2; 7 bases are shared with TRBD1. The CDR3 consists of 12 residues. Germline trimming cut 4 bases from V and 8 bases from J; bases unmatched to any gene: 5. Germline CDR1 reads SGHRS; CDR2 reads YFSETQ.

The V gene is TRBV30, the J gene TRBJ1-3, with D hard to call. The CDR3 has 17 residues. Germline V CDR1 and CDR2: GTSNPN, SVGIG (reference sequence). The ends were cut back, 2 bases at V and 0 bases at J, with 17 bases in the middle. The CDR3: CAWSPNRGTFSGNTIYF. The DNA of the CDR3 is TGTGCCTGGAGTCCTAATCGGGGAACTTTCTCTGGAAACACCATATATTTT.

The rearrangement joins TRBV29-1 to TRBJ2-7; 10 bases align to TRBD2. The V gene end was trimmed by 5 bases and the J gene end by 2 bases; junction bases not matched to a gene: 3. Germline lookup yields CDR1 SQVTM and CDR2 ANQGSEA. The CDR3 extends over 13 amino acids. The CDR3 region is CSVLAGDAYEQYF. As DNA, the CDR3 is TGCAGCGTTCTAGCGGGAGACGCCTACGAGCAGTACTTC.

This chain connects TRBV15 to TRBJ2-3, with no clear D. CDR3 length: 14 residues. Trimming pared 4 bases from V and 1 base from J, leaving 9 bases between. The germline CDR1 and CDR2 sequences are LNHNV and YYDKDF (reference sequence). The CDR3 DNA follows: TGTGCCACCAGCATAGAAGGAGGCACAGATACGCAGTATTTT. This encodes CATSIEGGTDTQYF.

The chain links TRBV18 to TRBJ1-2; a possible D gene is TRBD1 (5 bases). There are 13 residues in the CDR3. The V and J ends lost 6 bases and 8 bases respectively, with 16 bases between them. Germline CDR1 and CDR2: KGHSH and LQKENI. The CDR3 sequence is CASSRDYGEGYTF. The CDR3 region has the DNA TGTGCCAGCTCGCGGGACTATGGGGAAGGCTACACCTTC.

The CDR3 nucleotides read TGTGCCAGCAGCCCCGACACCGGGGAGCTGTTTTTT. Protein: CASSPDTGELFF. The rearrangement uses TRBV7-3 and TRBJ2-2, with D unresolved. V lost 5 bases and J 3 bases, leaving 4 bases between the germline ends. The CDR3 runs 12 residues. The germline V gene has CDR1 SGHTA and CDR2 FQGTGA.

The rearrangement joins TRBV15 to TRBJ1-6; D possibly corresponds to TRBD1 (5 bases). The V end lost 1 base, the J end lost 9 bases, and 7 bases lay between the germline ends. This CDR3 is built from 13 residues. Germline-derived CDR1 and CDR2 are LNHNV and YYDKDF (reference sequence). CDR3 protein: CATSRVQGSPLHF. CDR3 DNA sequence: TGTGCCACCAGCAGAGTTCAGGGTTCACCCCTCCACTTT.

The gene calls are TRBV2 and TRBJ2-6; 14 bases match TRBD2. CDR1 and CDR2 from the germline V gene are SNHLY and FYNNEI. The trim removed 7 bases at V and 1 base at J, leaving 6 bases unmatched. There are 18 residues in the CDR3. The CDR3 coding sequence is TGTGCCAGCACCGGACTAGCGGGAGGCCCGTCTGGGGCCAACGTCCTGACTTTC. It yields the protein CASTGLAGGPSGANVLTF.

The chain joins TRBV5-1 to TRBJ1-1, with 8 bases that match TRBD1. Per germline, CDR1 SGHRS and CDR2 YFSETQ. V dropped 0 bases and J dropped 10; count of bases not matched to a gene: 11. The CDR3 extends over 15 amino acids. The DNA for the CDR3 is TGCGCCAGCAGCTTGGGGCCTGACAGGGGCCAAGGAGCTTTCTTT. This gives the protein CASSLGPDRGQGAFF.

The CDR3 sequence: CASSSEGSSGTFSQFF. CDR3 nucleotide sequence: TGTGCCAGCAGCTCCGAAGGTAGTAGCGGGACTTTCTCGCAGTTCTTC. V is TRBV7-3 and J is TRBJ2-1; 8 nucleotides align to TRBD2. This CDR3 has 16 amino acids. V was clipped by 4 bases and J by 12 bases; unmatched bases: 17. Germline V lookup: CDR1 SGHTA, CDR2 FQGTGA.

The chain is built from TRBV18 and TRBJ2-1; no definite D call. CDR3 length equals 12 residues. Germline V gene data show CDR1 as KGHSH and CDR2 as LQKENI. The germline V and J ends were trimmed by 3 bases and 5 bases, with 5 bases remaining between them. CDR3 sequence reads: CASSPPDNEQFF. The DNA for the CDR3 is TGTGCCAGCTCACCGCCGGACAATGAGCAGTTCTTC.

The chain has TRBV7-8 and TRBJ2-7; TRBD2 agrees at 7 bases. CDR1 SGHVS and CDR2 FQNEAQ come from the germline V gene. Trimming cost V 4 bases and J 2 bases; bases outside gene matches: 8. This CDR3 region has 15 residues. Here the CDR3 DNA reads TGTGCCAGCAGCTCGCCCGGGAGGAGGACCTACGAGCAGTACTTC. Encoded protein: CASSSPGRRTYEQYF.

The CDR3 loop reads CSANRRYNEQFF. DNA for the CDR3: TGCAGCGCCAACCGGCGGTACAATGAGCAGTTCTTC. V usage is TRBV29-1 and J usage is TRBJ2-1; no reliable D call. CDR1 SQVTM and CDR2 ANQGSEA come from the germline V gene. The CDR3 is 12 amino acids. The V end lost 7 bases, the J end lost 4 bases, and 11 bases lay between the germline ends.

V usage is TRBV6-1 and J usage is TRBJ2-7; D possibly corresponds to TRBD2 (6 bases). The CDR3 extends over 14 amino acids. Looked up from germline, CDR1 is MNHNS and CDR2 is SASEGT. Deletions cut 3 bases from V and 0 bases from J, with 9 bases between. The CDR3 here is CASSDGGGSYEQYF. Written as DNA, the CDR3 is TGTGCCAGCAGTGACGGGGGAGGCTCCTACGAGCAGTACTTC.

The CDR3 DNA sequence: TGTGCCAGCAGCCAAGCGGGGGATGATACGCAGTATTTT. Its protein product is CASSQAGDDTQYF. The genes are TRBV11-1 and TRBJ2-3; 8 nucleotides align to TRBD2. This CDR3 comprises 13 residues. Trimming cost V 5 bases and J 6 bases; bases outside gene matches: 4. Germline V gene sequence: CDR1 SGHAT, CDR2 FQDESV (reference sequence).

The J gene is TRBJ2-5, the V gene TRBV7-8; tentative D call: TRBD2 (6 bases). The germline V gene encodes CDR1 SGHVS and CDR2 FQNEAQ. V lost 6 bases, J lost 1 base, and 9 bases lay in between. The CDR3 is made up of 13 amino acids. The CDR3 loop reads CASRASAQETQYF. In DNA, the CDR3 is TGTGCCAGCAGAGCTAGCGCCCAAGAGACCCAGTACTTC.

This rearrangement joins TRBV21-1 to TRBJ2-7; the table's TRBD1 call for D was not verified on the DNA. TRBV21-1 has pseudogene status. CDR3 length: 16 amino acids. In DNA, the CDR3 is TGTGCCAGCAGCAAAGCACAGGGTCACAACCCCTACGAGCAGTACTTC. Translating it yields CASSKAQGHNPYEQYF.

The chain carries TRBV3-1 (or the pseudogene TRBV3-2) and TRBJ2-3, with TRBD2 matching over 11 bases. Germline values: CDR1 LGHDT, CDR2 YNNKEL (reference sequence). There are 18 residues in the CDR3. The J segment lost 6 bases and the V segment lost 0 bases, leaving 11 bases of the junction unmatched. DNA of the CDR3: TGTGCCAGCAGCCAAGATGAATTACTAGCGGGAGTAGCCGATACGCAGTATTTT. Translating it yields CASSQDELLAGVADTQYF.

Only one count was recorded for this clone. This chain joins TRBV24-1 and TRBJ2-1; TRBD2 agrees at 7 bases. This CDR3 is built from 13 residues. CDR1 KGHDR and CDR2 SFDVKD come from the germline V gene. Germline trimming cut 4 bases from V and 10 bases from J; bases unmatched to any gene: 6. This CDR3 reads CATSEVSGLEQFF. The CDR3 DNA reads TGTGCCACCAGTGAGGTTAGCGGGCTAGAGCAGTTCTTC.

The V call is TRBV5-1, the J call TRBJ1-1, with TRBD1 as a possible D gene (5 bases). CDR1 is SGHRS and CDR2 is YFSETQ in the germline V gene. V lost 0 bases and J 1 base, leaving 10 bases between the germline ends. This CDR3 region has 15 residues. The CDR3 sequence: CASSLAQGRNTEAFF. As DNA, the CDR3 is TGCGCCAGCAGCTTGGCCCAGGGTCGGAACACTGAAGCTTTCTTT.

The genes are TRBV30 and TRBJ2-7, with D perhaps matching TRBD1 (6 bases). The V and J ends lost 7 bases and 0 bases respectively, with 10 bases between them. Germline V gene sequence: CDR1 GTSNPN, CDR2 SVGIG (reference sequence). The CDR3 length is 12 residues. The CDR3 region is CASWTASYEQYF. CDR3 DNA: TGTGCCTCGTGGACAGCCTCCTACGAGCAGTACTTC.

This sequence joins TRBV29-1 and TRBJ2-5, with 8 bases fitting TRBD1. The V segment lost 7 bases and the J segment 5 bases; nucleotides outside the gene matches: 6. CDR1 SQVTM and CDR2 ANQGSEA come from the germline V gene. This CDR3 comprises 12 residues. The CDR3 DNA follows: TGCAGCGCATGGACAGGGAGTGAGACCCAGTACTTC. Translating it yields CSAWTGSETQYF. Filled out from reference TRBV29-1 and TRBJ2-5, the complete variable domain reads SAVISQKPSRDICQRGTSLTIQCQVDSQVTMMFWYRQQPGQSLTLIATANQGSEATYESGFVIDKFPISRPNLTFSTLTVSNMSPEDSSIYLCSAWTGSETQYFGPGTRLLVL.

The rearrangement links TRBV2 to TRBJ2-1; the match to TRBD1 covers 8 bases. In germline, CDR1 is SNHLY, CDR2 FYNNEI. With V trimmed by 7 bases and J by 8 bases, 7 bases remained unmatched. The CDR3 totals 13 residues. The CDR3 here is CASNRDRLDEQFF. In DNA, the CDR3 is TGTGCCAGCAATCGGGACAGGTTAGATGAGCAGTTCTTC.

This rearrangement joins TRBV7-3 to TRBJ2-1; 10 bases map to TRBD2. In germline, CDR1 is SGHTA, CDR2 FQGTGA. This CDR3 comprises 16 residues. V lost 0 bases and J lost 8; bases outside the gene matches: 7. The CDR3 here is CASSLTAASGSYEQFF. CDR3 coding DNA: TGTGCCAGCAGCTTAACTGCGGCTAGCGGGAGCTATGAGCAGTTCTTC.

The chain links TRBV10-3 to TRBJ2-7; TRBD2 matches 12 bases. Germline assignment: CDR1 ENHRY and CDR2 SYGVKD. The CDR3 runs to 17 residues. Trimming at V came to 6 bases and at J to 1 base, leaving 10 bases not matched to a gene. The CDR3 spells CAIRAGLAGNKSYEQYF. CDR3 nucleotide sequence: TGTGCCATCAGGGCGGGACTAGCGGGTAATAAGTCCTACGAGCAGTACTTC.

CDR3 nucleotide sequence: TGTGCCAGAACTTACTCTGGGGCCAACGTCCTGACTTTC. Translating gives CARTYSGANVLTF. J is TRBJ2-6 and V is TRBV2; D is uncertain. The CDR3 length is 13 residues. The V gene lost 9 bases and the J gene lost 0 bases, with 6 bases spanning the gap. Germline-derived CDR1 and CDR2 are SNHLY and FYNNEI.

V gene TRBV11-3 combines with J gene TRBJ1-2; 7 nucleotides agree with TRBD1. Germline loops: CDR1 SGHNT, CDR2 YENEEA. Losses at the gene ends were 2 bases for V and 9 bases for J; bases not matched to a gene: 9. CDR3 length: 14 residues. This CDR3 reads CASSLKGRGLRYTF. Here the CDR3 DNA reads TGTGCCAGCAGCTTAAAAGGCAGGGGGTTGCGCTACACCTTC.

This clone was seen only once. The chain uses TRBV5-4 and TRBJ2-1, with D maybe TRBD2 (5 bases). The V end was cut by 1 base, the J end by 3 bases, with 14 bases between. Germline CDR1 and CDR2: SGHNT and YYREEE (reference sequence). There are 16 residues in the CDR3. The CDR3 DNA follows: TGTGCCAGCAGCTTGAGTTCGGGGTCCCGCTACAATGAGCAGTTCTTC. Its protein is CASSLSSGSRYNEQFF. The whole variable domain, remainder taken from reference TRBV5-4 and TRBJ2-1, is ETGVTQSPTHLIKTRGQQVTLRCSSQSGHNTVSWYQQALGQGPQFIFQYYREEENGRGNFPPRFSGLQFPNYSSELNVNALELDDSALYLCASSLSSGSRYNEQFFGPGTRLTVL.